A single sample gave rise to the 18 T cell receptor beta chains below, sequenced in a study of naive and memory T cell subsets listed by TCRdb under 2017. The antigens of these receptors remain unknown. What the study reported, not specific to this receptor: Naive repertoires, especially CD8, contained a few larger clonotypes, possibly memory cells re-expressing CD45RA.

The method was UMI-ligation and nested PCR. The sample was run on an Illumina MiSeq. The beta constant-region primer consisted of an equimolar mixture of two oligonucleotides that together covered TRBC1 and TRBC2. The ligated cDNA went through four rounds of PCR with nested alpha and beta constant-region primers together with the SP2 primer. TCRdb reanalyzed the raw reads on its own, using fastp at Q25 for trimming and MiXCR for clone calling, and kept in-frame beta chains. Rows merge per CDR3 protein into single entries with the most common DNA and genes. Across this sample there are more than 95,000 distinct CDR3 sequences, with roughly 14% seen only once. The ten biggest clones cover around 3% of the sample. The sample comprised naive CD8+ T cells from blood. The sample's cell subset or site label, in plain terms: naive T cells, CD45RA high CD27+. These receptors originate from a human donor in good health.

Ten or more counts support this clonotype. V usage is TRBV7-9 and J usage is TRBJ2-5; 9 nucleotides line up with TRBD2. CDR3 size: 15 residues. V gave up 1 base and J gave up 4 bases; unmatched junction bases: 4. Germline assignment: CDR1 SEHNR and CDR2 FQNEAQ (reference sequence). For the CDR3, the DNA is TGTGCCAGCAGCTTAGTAGCGGGAGACTCAGAGACCCAGTACTTC. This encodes CASSLVAGDSETQYF.

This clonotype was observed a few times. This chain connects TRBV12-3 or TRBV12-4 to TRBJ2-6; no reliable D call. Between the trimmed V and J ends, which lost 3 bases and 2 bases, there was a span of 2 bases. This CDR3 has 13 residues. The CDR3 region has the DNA TGTGCCAGCAGTTTTACTGGGGCCAACGTCCTGACTTTC. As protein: CASSFTGANVLTF.

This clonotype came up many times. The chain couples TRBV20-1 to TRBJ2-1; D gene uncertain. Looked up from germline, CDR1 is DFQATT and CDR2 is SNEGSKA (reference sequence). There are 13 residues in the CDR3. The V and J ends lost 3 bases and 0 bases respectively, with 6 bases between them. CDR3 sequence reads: CSASLASYNEQFF. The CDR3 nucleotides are TGCAGTGCTAGCCTGGCCTCCTACAATGAGCAGTTCTTC.

The CDR3 coding sequence is TGTGCCAGCAGTTTATGGACTGAAGCTTTCTTT. This sequence encodes CASSLWTEAFF. This chain connects TRBV12-3 or TRBV12-4 to TRBJ1-1; D gene uncertain. The V end was cut by 2 bases, the J end by 5 bases, with 3 bases between. The CDR3 totals 11 residues.

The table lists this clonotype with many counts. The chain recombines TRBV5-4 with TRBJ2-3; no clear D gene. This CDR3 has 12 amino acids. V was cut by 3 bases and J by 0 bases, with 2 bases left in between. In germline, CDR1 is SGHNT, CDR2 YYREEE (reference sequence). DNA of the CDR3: TGTGCCAGCAGCTCTAGCACAGATACGCAGTATTTT. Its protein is CASSSSTDTQYF.

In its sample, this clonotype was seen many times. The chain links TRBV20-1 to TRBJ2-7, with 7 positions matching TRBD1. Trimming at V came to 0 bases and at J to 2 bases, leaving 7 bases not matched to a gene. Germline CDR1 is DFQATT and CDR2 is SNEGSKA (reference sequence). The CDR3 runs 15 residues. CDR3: CSARDINRGTYEQYF. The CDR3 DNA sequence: TGCAGTGCTAGAGATATCAACAGGGGCACCTACGAGCAGTACTTC.

CDR3 sequence reads: CASSAGGGRADTQYF. The CDR3 region has the DNA TGTGCCAGCAGCGCCGGTGGCGGGAGGGCCGATACGCAGTATTTT. This sequence joins TRBV9 and TRBJ2-3, with TRBD2 matching over 9 bases. Germline loops: CDR1 SGDLS, CDR2 YYNGEE. This CDR3 spans 15 amino acids. The ends lost 3 bases at V and 6 bases at J; junction bases unmatched: 8.

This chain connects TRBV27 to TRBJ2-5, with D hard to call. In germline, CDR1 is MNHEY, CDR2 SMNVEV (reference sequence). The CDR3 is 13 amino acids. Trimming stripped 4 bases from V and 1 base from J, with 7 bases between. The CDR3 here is CASSYSIQETQYF. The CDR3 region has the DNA TGTGCCAGCAGTTATTCTATCCAAGAGACCCAGTACTTC.

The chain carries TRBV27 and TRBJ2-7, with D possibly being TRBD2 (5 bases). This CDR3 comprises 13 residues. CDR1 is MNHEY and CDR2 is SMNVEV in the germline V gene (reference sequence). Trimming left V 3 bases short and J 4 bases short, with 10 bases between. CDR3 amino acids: CASSFEGRYEQYF. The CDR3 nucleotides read TGTGCCAGCAGTTTTGAGGGAAGGTACGAGCAGTACTTC.

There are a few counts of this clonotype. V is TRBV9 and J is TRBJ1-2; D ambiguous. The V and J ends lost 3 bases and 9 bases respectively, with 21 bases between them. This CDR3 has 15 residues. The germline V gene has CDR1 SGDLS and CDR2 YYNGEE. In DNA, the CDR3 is TGTGCCAGCAGCGAAGGAGTCTTAGCGCCACTTCGCTACACCTTC. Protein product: CASSEGVLAPLRYTF.

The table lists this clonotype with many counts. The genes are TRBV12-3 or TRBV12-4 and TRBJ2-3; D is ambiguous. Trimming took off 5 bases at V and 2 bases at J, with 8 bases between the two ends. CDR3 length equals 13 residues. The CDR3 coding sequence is TGTGCCAGCAGTGCGACCATCACAGATACGCAGTATTTT. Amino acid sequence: CASSATITDTQYF.

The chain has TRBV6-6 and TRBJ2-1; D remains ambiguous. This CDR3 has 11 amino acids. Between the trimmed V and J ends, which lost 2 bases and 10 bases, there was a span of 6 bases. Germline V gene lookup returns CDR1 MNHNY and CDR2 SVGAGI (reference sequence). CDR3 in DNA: TGTGCCAGCAGTTACAAGGGAGAGCAGTTCTTC. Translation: CASSYKGEQFF.

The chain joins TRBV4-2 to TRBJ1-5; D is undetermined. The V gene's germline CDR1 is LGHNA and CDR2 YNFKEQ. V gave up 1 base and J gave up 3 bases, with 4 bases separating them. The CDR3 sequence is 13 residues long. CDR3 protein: CASSQGFNQPQHF. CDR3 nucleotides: TGTGCCAGCAGCCAAGGGTTCAATCAGCCCCAGCATTTT.

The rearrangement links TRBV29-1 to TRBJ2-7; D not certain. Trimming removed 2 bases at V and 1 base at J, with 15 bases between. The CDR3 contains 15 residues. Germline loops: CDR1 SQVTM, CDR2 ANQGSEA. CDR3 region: CSVESRAMGSYEQYF. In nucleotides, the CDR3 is TGCAGCGTTGAATCTCGCGCGATGGGATCCTACGAGCAGTACTTC.

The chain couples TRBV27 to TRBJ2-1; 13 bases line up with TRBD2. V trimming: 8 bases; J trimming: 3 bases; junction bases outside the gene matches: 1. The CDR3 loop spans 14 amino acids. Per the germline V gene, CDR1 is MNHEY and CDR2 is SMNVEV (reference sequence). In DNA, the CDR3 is TGTGCCAGCGGACTAGCGGGGGTCTACAATGAGCAGTTCTTC. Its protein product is CASGLAGVYNEQFF.

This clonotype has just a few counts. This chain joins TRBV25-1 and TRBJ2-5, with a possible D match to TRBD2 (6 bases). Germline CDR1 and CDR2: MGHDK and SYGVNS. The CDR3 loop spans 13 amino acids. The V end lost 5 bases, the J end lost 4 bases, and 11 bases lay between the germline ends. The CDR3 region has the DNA TGTGCCAGCAGTTCGGGGGTTGGAGAGACCCAGTACTTC. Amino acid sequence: CASSSGVGETQYF.

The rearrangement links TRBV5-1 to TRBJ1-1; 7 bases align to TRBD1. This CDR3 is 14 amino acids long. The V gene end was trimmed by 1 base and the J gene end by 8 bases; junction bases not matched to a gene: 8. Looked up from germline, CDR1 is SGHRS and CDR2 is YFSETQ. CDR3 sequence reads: CASSLSWGTEEAFF. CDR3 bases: TGCGCCAGCAGCTTGTCTTGGGGGACAGAAGAAGCTTTCTTT.

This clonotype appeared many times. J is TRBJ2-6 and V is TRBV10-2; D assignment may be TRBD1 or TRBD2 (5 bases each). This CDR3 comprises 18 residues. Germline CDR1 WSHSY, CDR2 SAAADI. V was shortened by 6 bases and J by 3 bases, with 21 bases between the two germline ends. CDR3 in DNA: TGCGCCAGCAGGGACACCCTCCTGGGGGAGAATGGGGCCAACGTCCTGACTTTC. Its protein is CASRDTLLGENGANVLTF.